This entry is about one T cell receptor beta chain. The source of the sample is a study of blood T cell repertoires in COVID-19. Study-wide background: In each case, the material was cDNA or gDNA derived from T cells, B-cell-depleted T cells, or PBMCs.

V was pared by 0 bases and J by 4 bases, with 5 bases between. The CDR3 consists of 13 residues. CDR1 and CDR2 from the germline V gene are SGDLS and YYNGEE. How the authors handled the data: From reference gene primer amplification, estimates of nucleated cell counts were derived. This table comes from immunoSEQ multiplex PCR, and its TCRdb copy is limited to in-frame clones, with some not included. The V and J calls and the clone size are those of that table, but D and trimming were determined from the DNA. The sample records about 140,000 clones, approximately 86% being singletons. Sequencing was performed on peripheral blood. This sequence joins TRBV9 and TRBJ2-1; tentatively, D is TRBD2 (5 bases). This receptor was identified in a woman aged 60-75 years with acute or convalescent COVID-19. In DNA, the CDR3 is TGTGCCAGCAGCGTAGGGACTTACAATGAGCAGTTCTTC. This gives the protein CASSVGTYNEQFF.